This passage covers 32 T cell receptor beta chains from one sample sequenced in a study of CD8 T cells in Susac syndrome (dated by TCRdb to about 2019). Library creation used the immunoSEQ multiplex PCR assay. RNA was extracted with the RNeasy kit and about 0.5 to 1 ug was reverse transcribed using random hexamers. The public reads were reanalyzed by TCRdb: fastp trimming at Q25, MiXCR alignment, in-frame beta chains only. Rows with one shared CDR3 protein collapse into an entry with the most common genes and DNA. This sample holds more than 200,000 distinct CDR3 sequences; around 93% were observed only once. Roughly 0.07% of the sample lies in the top ten. The sample taken for sequencing was CD4+ T cells from PBMCs. The receptors stem from a human donor with multiple sclerosis.

The chain links TRBV7-2 to TRBJ2-3; possibly TRBD1 or TRBD2 for D (5 bases each). The CDR3 covers 14 residues. V lost 0 bases, J lost 1 base, and 5 bases lay in between. CDR1 and CDR2 from the germline V gene are SGHTA and FQGNSA. CDR3 amino acids: CASSLAGGTDTQYF. The CDR3 region has the DNA TGTGCCAGCAGCTTAGCGGGGGGCACAGATACGCAGTATTTT.

The V call is TRBV7-2, the J call TRBJ2-6; D perhaps matches TRBD1 (5 bases). Trimming stripped 5 bases from V and 0 bases from J, with 14 bases between. The germline gives CDR1 SGHTA, CDR2 FQGNSA. CDR3 length equals 17 residues. The CDR3 loop is CASSTPGQLSGANVLTF. The CDR3 nucleotides are TGTGCCAGCAGCACCCCAGGGCAGCTCTCTGGGGCCAACGTCCTGACTTTC.

This chain uses TRBV7-9 with TRBJ1-4, with 10 nucleotides matching TRBD1. V was clipped by 4 bases and J by 7 bases; unmatched bases: 12. The germline V gene encodes CDR1 SEHNR and CDR2 FQNEAQ (reference sequence). The length of the CDR3 is 17 residues. This CDR3 is CASSWIGQGGRGEKLFF. The CDR3 DNA is TGTGCCAGCAGCTGGATCGGACAGGGGGGCCGTGGTGAAAAACTGTTTTTT. Using reference TRBV7-9 and TRBJ1-4 for the parts outside the CDR3, the full variable domain is DTGVSQNPRHKITKRGQNVTFRCDPISEHNRLYWYRQTLGQGPEFLTYFQNEAQLEKSRLLSDRFSAERPKGSFSTLEIQRTEQGDSAMYLCASSWIGQGGRGEKLFFGSGTQLSVL.

This clonotype has a single count. The genes are TRBV5-1 and TRBJ1-1; no reliable D call. V was pared by 1 base and J by 5 bases, with 9 bases between. CDR1 and CDR2 from the germline V gene are SGHRS and YFSETQ. The CDR3 loop spans 13 amino acids. The CDR3 DNA follows: TGCGCCAGCAGCTTGCAGAGTGGGACTGAAGCTTTCTTT. Amino acid sequence: CASSLQSGTEAFF.

J is TRBJ2-3 and V is TRBV20-1; 11 bases map to TRBD1. Germline assignment: CDR1 DFQATT and CDR2 SNEGSKA (reference sequence). V was clipped by 5 bases and J by 5 bases; unmatched bases: 6. The CDR3 contains 14 residues. CDR3 sequence reads: CSASDRGLGDTQYF. The CDR3 DNA follows: TGCAGTGCTTCGGACAGGGGGCTAGGAGATACGCAGTATTTT.

The rearrangement joins TRBV23-1 to TRBJ1-2; D not resolved. TRBV23-1 is annotated as an ORF whose role is uncertain. CDR3 length equals 13 residues. Deletions cut 0 bases from V and 8 bases from J, with 10 bases between. CDR3 bases: TGCGCCAGCAGTCAATCCCGCCCCGAGGGCTACACCTTC. Protein sequence: CASSQSRPEGYTF.

The CDR3 bases are TGTGCCAGTAGTATTGTGGGCTATGGCTACACCTTC. Translating gives CASSIVGYGYTF. The genes are TRBV19 and TRBJ1-2, with D unresolved. V was cut by 3 bases and J by 4 bases, with 6 bases left in between. Germline loops: CDR1 LNHDA, CDR2 SQIVND (reference sequence). This CDR3 is 12 amino acids long. Based on the CDR3 plus reference TRBV19 and TRBJ1-2, the full variable domain is DGGITQSPKYLFRKEGQNVTLSCEQNLNHDAMYWYRQDPGQGLRLIYYSQIVNDFQKGDIAEGYSVSREKKESFPLTVTSAQKNPTAFYLCASSIVGYGYTFGSGTRLTVV.

The chain links TRBV10-3 to TRBJ2-5, with no clear D. V lost 3 bases to trimming and J lost 1 base, with 12 bases between them. Germline V lookup: CDR1 ENHRY, CDR2 SYGVKD. The CDR3 is 15 residues long. DNA for the CDR3: TGTGCCATCAGTGATGGGTGGGCTACCCAAGAGACCCAGTACTTC. It is translated as CAISDGWATQETQYF.

The V and J genes are TRBV29-1 and TRBJ1-2; 11 bases align to TRBD1. CDR3 size: 15 residues. The germline gives CDR1 SQVTM, CDR2 ANQGSEA. J was trimmed by 8 bases and V by 6 bases; bases with no gene match: 14. The CDR3: CSVGGQGDIIKGYTF. The CDR3 DNA is TGCAGCGTCGGGGGACAGGGGGACATTATTAAGGGCTACACCTTC.

This clonotype occurred once. The J gene is TRBJ2-7, the V gene TRBV15, with TRBD2 matching 7 bases. The CDR3 is made up of 16 amino acids. The V gene end was trimmed by 2 bases and the J gene end by 9 bases; junction bases not matched to a gene: 16. CDR1 and CDR2 (germline): LNHNV, YYDKDF (reference sequence). CDR3 nucleotide sequence: TGTGCCACCAGCAGAAATAGCGGGTTTCCATTATCGGCGCAGTACGTC. This translates into CATSRNSGFPLSAQYV.

The chain employs TRBV30 and TRBJ2-5; 12 bases are a match to TRBD2. Trimming at V came to 3 bases and at J to 2 bases, leaving 7 bases not matched to a gene. Germline V gene sequence: CDR1 GTSNPN, CDR2 SVGIG (reference sequence). CDR3 length: 16 amino acids. The CDR3 bases are TGTGCCTGGAGCCACGGACTAGCGGGATATCAAGAGACCCAGTACTTC. It specifies CAWSHGLAGYQETQYF.

The V and J genes are TRBV30 and TRBJ1-5; weak D call: TRBD1 (6 bases). The CDR3 is 13 residues long. CDR1 GTSNPN and CDR2 SVGIG come from the germline V gene (reference sequence). CDR3 protein: CATSRGVNQPQHF. CDR3 in DNA: TGTGCAACCAGCAGGGGCGTCAATCAGCCCCAGCATTTT.

The V call is TRBV20-1, the J call TRBJ2-5, with 7 bases fitting TRBD2. J lost 4 bases, V lost 4 bases, and 3 bases had no gene match. The CDR3 consists of 12 residues. The germline gives CDR1 DFQATT, CDR2 SNEGSKA (reference sequence). In nucleotides, the CDR3 is TGCAGTGCTAAGGTAGCGGGAGAGACCCAGTACTTC. Protein product: CSAKVAGETQYF.

V is TRBV23-1 and J is TRBJ1-5; tentatively, D is TRBD1 (5 bases). TRBV23-1 is noted as an ORF with a role that remains uncertain. V dropped 0 bases and J dropped 5 bases, with 8 bases sitting between them. CDR3 length: 14 amino acids. In DNA, the CDR3 is TGCGCCAGCAGTCAATCGGGGGGATATCAGCCCCAGCATTTT. The encoded protein is CASSQSGGYQPQHF.

This clonotype was recorded once. The V and J genes are TRBV30 and TRBJ1-1; D is undetermined. This CDR3 is 16 amino acids long. Germline V lookup: CDR1 GTSNPN, CDR2 SVGIG (reference sequence). V lost 4 bases and J 1 base, leaving 19 bases between the germline ends. The CDR3 coding sequence is TGTGCCTGGACAATATACGGCGGCAGTCAGAACACTGAAGCTTTCTTT. Encoded protein: CAWTIYGGSQNTEAFF.

The V and J genes are TRBV24-1 and TRBJ2-1; D ambiguous. Germline values: CDR1 KGHDR, CDR2 SFDVKD. The CDR3 sequence is 16 residues long. The V end was cut by 5 bases, the J end by 1 base, with 14 bases between. The CDR3 region has the DNA TGTGCCACCAGTGGCCATGACCCGACGTCCTACAATGAGCAGTTCTTC. It specifies CATSGHDPTSYNEQFF.

The V and J genes are TRBV3-1 and TRBJ1-5; D ambiguous. CDR1 is LGHDT and CDR2 is YNNKEL in the germline V gene (reference sequence). The CDR3 runs 17 residues. Trimming removed 4 bases from V and 4 bases from J, with 20 bases in between. The CDR3 spells CASSPYFPDGENQPQHF. CDR3 DNA: TGTGCCAGCAGCCCCTACTTTCCGGACGGGGAGAATCAGCCCCAGCATTTT.

The table lists this clonotype with a count of one. The genes are TRBV5-1 and TRBJ2-5; perhaps TRBD2 as D (5 bases). There are 14 residues in the CDR3. Between the trimmed V and J ends, which lost 1 base and 5 bases, there was a span of 12 bases. Germline values: CDR1 SGHRS, CDR2 YFSETQ. The CDR3 region is CASSLNGGGETQYF. The CDR3 DNA is TGCGCCAGCAGCTTGAACGGAGGTGGGGAGACCCAGTACTTC.

The chain carries TRBV30 and TRBJ1-1; D gene ambiguous. Trimming took off 5 bases at V and 1 base at J, with 8 bases between the two ends. Germline loops: CDR1 GTSNPN, CDR2 SVGIG (reference sequence). This CDR3 comprises 12 residues. This chain's CDR3 is CAWQQTNTEAFF. The CDR3 bases are TGTGCCTGGCAACAAACGAACACTGAAGCTTTCTTT.

The CDR3 coding sequence is TGTGCCAGCAGCTCTCTGGGGACAGTGAATTCACCCCTCCACTTT. It yields the protein CASSSLGTVNSPLHF. The chain combines TRBV7-6 with TRBJ1-6; 7 bases agree with TRBD1. Germline assignment: CDR1 SGHVS and CDR2 FNYEAQ. V dropped 4 bases and J dropped 7; count of bases not matched to a gene: 7. CDR3 length equals 15 residues.

The J gene is TRBJ1-1, the V gene TRBV3-1; D possibly corresponds to TRBD1 (5 bases). Germline V gene data show CDR1 as LGHDT and CDR2 as YNNKEL (reference sequence). Trimming removed 6 bases at V and 8 bases at J, with 13 bases between. The CDR3 is 12 residues long. CDR3 in amino acids: CASSYRTREAFF. The CDR3 region has the DNA TGTGCCAGCAGTTATAGGACAAGGGAAGCTTTCTTT.

The V call is TRBV6-2 or TRBV6-3, the J call TRBJ2-6; 7 bases map to TRBD2. Germline CDR1 reads MNHEY; CDR2 reads SVGEGT. With 4 bases clipped from V and 4 bases from J, the junction kept 7 bases outside the gene matches. The CDR3 extends over 16 amino acids. The CDR3 DNA follows: TGTGCCAGCAGTTGGGAAGCGGGGATGGGGGCCAACGTCCTGACTTTC. The encoded protein is CASSWEAGMGANVLTF.

The DNA of the CDR3 is TGTGCCAGCGAGAGCAAGACTGCCAATGAGCAGTTCTTC. Encoded protein: CASESKTANEQFF. The gene calls are TRBV3-1 and TRBJ2-1; D gene unclear. CDR3 length equals 13 residues. In germline, CDR1 is LGHDT, CDR2 YNNKEL (reference sequence). Trimming removed 8 bases from V and 6 bases from J, with 14 bases in between.

This chain uses TRBV29-1 with TRBJ1-1, with D tentatively TRBD1 (5 bases). This CDR3 region has 15 residues. Germline CDR1 is SQVTM and CDR2 is ANQGSEA. V gave up 1 base and J gave up 0 bases, with 12 bases separating them. CDR3 DNA: TGCAGCGTTGAAGGTAGGGGTGGTATGAACACTGAAGCTTTCTTT. It codes for CSVEGRGGMNTEAFF.

The sample holds one count of this clonotype. V is TRBV29-1 and J is TRBJ1-2; TRBD1 might be the D (6 bases). The V gene lost 4 bases and the J gene lost 5 bases, with 14 bases spanning the gap. Germline-derived CDR1 and CDR2 are SQVTM and ANQGSEA. CDR3 size: 13 residues. As DNA, the CDR3 is TGCAGCGTTGCCAGGGGCGGGGGTTATGGCTACACCTTC. Residues: CSVARGGGYGYTF.

The rearrangement uses TRBV5-8 and TRBJ2-7; D is unclear. CDR1 SGHTS and CDR2 YDEGEE come from the germline V gene. The CDR3 runs 13 residues. Trimming shortened V by 4 bases and J by 1 base, and 9 bases separated the two germline ends. CDR3 coding DNA: TGTGCCAGCAGCGCCGGGCCGTCCTACGAGCAGTACGTC. Translation gives CASSAGPSYEQYV.

The chain combines TRBV30 with TRBJ1-5; unclear D gene. The CDR3 spans 14 residues. V was pared by 1 base and J by 2 bases, with 9 bases between. Germline CDR1 GTSNPN, CDR2 SVGIG (reference sequence). CDR3 sequence (DNA): TGTGCCTGGAGTGGGCATTGGGGCAATCAGCCCCAGCATTTT. It codes for CAWSGHWGNQPQHF.

The chain recombines TRBV29-1 with TRBJ2-2, with 8 bases that match TRBD1. Germline values: CDR1 SQVTM, CDR2 ANQGSEA. V lost 5 bases and J lost 1; bases outside the gene matches: 9. The CDR3 loop spans 16 amino acids. The CDR3 bases are TGCAGCGTTAACATACAGGGGGATATGAACACCGGGGAGCTGTTTTTT. Its translation is CSVNIQGDMNTGELFF.

The CDR3 DNA reads TGTGCCAGCAGCCCCTATGGGACTCACAACAATGAGCAGTTCTTC. It codes for CASSPYGTHNNEQFF. The rearrangement joins TRBV7-3 to TRBJ2-1; maybe TRBD2 (6 bases). The CDR3 length is 15 residues. V was pared by 5 bases and J by 5 bases, with 16 bases between. The germline gives CDR1 SGHTA, CDR2 FQGTGA.

The CDR3 nucleotides read TGCGCCAGCAGCCAAGGACCGATGGGAAATTCACCCCTCCACTTT. Amino acid sequence: CASSQGPMGNSPLHF. This rearrangement joins TRBV4-1 to TRBJ1-6; D is ambiguous. Germline CDR1 and CDR2: MGHRA and YSYEKL. The CDR3 runs to 15 residues. The V and J ends lost 1 base and 7 bases respectively, with 11 bases between them.

This sequence joins TRBV10-1 and TRBJ2-3; 8 positions agree with TRBD1. The V segment lost 6 bases and the J segment 8 bases; nucleotides outside the gene matches: 7. This CDR3 comprises 13 residues. Germline V gene sequence: CDR1 WNHNN, CDR2 SYGVQD (reference sequence). CDR3 amino acids: CASRDGQGGTQYF. In DNA, the CDR3 is TGCGCCAGCAGGGATGGACAGGGAGGTACGCAGTATTTT.

The table lists this clonotype with a few counts. The chain recombines TRBV2 with TRBJ2-2, with D tentatively TRBD2 (6 bases). Trimming took 6 bases from V and 1 from J, leaving 9 bases between them. The CDR3 is 14 amino acids. Germline CDR1 and CDR2: SNHLY and FYNNEI. The CDR3 DNA is TGTGCCAGCAGCGGGACTGGGAACACCGGGGAGCTGTTTTTT. Translation: CASSGTGNTGELFF.